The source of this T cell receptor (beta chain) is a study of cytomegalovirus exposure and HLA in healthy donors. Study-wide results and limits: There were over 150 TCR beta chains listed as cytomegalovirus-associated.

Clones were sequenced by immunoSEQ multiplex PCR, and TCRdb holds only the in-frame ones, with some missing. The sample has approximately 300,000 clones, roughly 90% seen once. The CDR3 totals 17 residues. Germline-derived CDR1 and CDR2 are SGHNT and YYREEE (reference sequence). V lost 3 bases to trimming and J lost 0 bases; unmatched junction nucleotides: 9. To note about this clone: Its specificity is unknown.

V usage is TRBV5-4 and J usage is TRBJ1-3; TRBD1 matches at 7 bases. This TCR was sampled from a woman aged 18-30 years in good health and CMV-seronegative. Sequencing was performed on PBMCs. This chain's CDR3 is CASSYRGNKLSGNTIYF. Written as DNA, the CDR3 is TGTGCCAGCAGCTACAGGGGTAATAAGCTCTCTGGAAACACCATATATTTT.